This T cell receptor beta chain is drawn from a study of cytomegalovirus exposure and HLA in healthy donors. Study results and caveats: Later analysis showed most CMV-associated TCR beta chains appearing HLA-restricted. For most TCR sequences rarity was the rule, although some public TCRs occurred in many donors.

The CDR3 length is 13 residues. Germline V gene lookup returns CDR1 GTSNPN and CDR2 SVGIG (reference sequence). Trimming shortened V by 4 bases and J by 0 bases, and 9 bases separated the two germline ends. Researchers ran the PCR with 60 Vbeta and 13 Jbeta primers. Here immunoSEQ multiplex PCR was the method, and the copy in TCRdb shows in-frame clones only, minus some. The top ten clones hold about 1.2% of a sample with about 190,000 clones, over 70% of them seen once. Remarks on this clone: The antigen remains unidentified.

The origin of this receptor is a man in his thirties or forties in good health and CMV-seronegative. Material for sequencing was PBMCs. J is TRBJ1-2 and V is TRBV30, with D uncertain. CDR3 amino acids: CAWTRDTNYGYTF. CDR3 DNA sequence: TGTGCCTGGACGAGGGATACTAACTATGGCTACACCTTC.